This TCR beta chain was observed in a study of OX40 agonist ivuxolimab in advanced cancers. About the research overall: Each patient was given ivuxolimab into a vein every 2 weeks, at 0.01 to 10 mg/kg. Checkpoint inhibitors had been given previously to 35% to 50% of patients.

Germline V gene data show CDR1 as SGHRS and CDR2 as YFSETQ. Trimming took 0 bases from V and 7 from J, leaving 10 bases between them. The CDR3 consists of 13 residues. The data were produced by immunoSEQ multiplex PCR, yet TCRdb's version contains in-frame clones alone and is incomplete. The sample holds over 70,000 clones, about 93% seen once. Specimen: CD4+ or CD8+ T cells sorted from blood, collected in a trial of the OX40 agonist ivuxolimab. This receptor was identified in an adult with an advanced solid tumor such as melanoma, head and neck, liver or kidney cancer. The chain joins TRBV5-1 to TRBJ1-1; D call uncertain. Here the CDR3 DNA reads TGCGCCAGCAGCTTGGGGCAGGAAGTTGAAGCTTTCTTT. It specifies CASSLGQEVEAFF.